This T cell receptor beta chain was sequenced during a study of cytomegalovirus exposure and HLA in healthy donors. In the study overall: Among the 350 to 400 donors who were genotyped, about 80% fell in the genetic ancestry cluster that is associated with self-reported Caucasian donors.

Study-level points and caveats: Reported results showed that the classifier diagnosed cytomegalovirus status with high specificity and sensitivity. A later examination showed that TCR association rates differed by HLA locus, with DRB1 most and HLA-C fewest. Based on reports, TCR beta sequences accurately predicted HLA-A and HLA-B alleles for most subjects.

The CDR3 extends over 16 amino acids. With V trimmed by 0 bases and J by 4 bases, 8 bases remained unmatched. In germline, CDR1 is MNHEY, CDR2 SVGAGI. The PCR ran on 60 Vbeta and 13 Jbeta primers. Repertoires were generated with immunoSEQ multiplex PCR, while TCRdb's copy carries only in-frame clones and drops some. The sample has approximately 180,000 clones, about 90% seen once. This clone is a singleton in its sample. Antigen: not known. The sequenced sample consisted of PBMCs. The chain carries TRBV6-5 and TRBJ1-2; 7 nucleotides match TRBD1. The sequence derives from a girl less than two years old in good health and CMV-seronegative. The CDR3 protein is CASSYSSSGQVYGYTF. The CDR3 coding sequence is TGTGCCAGCAGTTACTCATCCTCCGGACAGGTCTATGGCTACACCTTC.